The present T cell receptor (beta chain) was sequenced within a study of blood T cells in healthy people across ages. For the study at large: Template-switching capture recovered about one barcoded beta molecule per two T cells.

The CDR3 is made up of 11 amino acids. V was clipped by 11 bases and J by 7 bases, with 14 bases between them. Per germline, CDR1 MDHEN and CDR2 SYDVKM. At least ten counts were recorded for this clonotype. Its antigen is not identified. General observations from the study: Long-lived donors carried more naive CD4+ cells and greater diversity than aged donors. No conclusive comparison of naive versus antigen-experienced cells was possible with unsorted PBMCs.

Alongside a J-beta primer mix, a sample-barcoded 5' primer served in a second PCR lasting roughly 6 to 12 cycles. TCRdb reprocessed the 5' RACE reads with MiXCR, giving one entry per CDR3 protein. The sample includes 710,000 or so distinct CDR3 sequences, approximately 29% seen only once; the top ten take 15% to 17%. Sample: blood. The genes are TRBV28 and TRBJ1-1, with TRBD1 as a possible D gene (6 bases). The sequence came from a woman older than 75 in good health. The CDR3 loop reads CAGQGLNEAFF. The CDR3 DNA follows: TGTGCCGGCCAGGGGTTGAATGAAGCTTTCTTT. Combining the CDR3 with reference TRBV28 and TRBJ1-1 gives the whole variable domain DVKVTQSSRYLVKRTGEKVFLECVQDMDHENMFWYRQDPGLGLRLIYFSYDVKMKEKGDIPEGYSVSREKKERFSLILESASTNQTSMYLCAGQGLNEAFFGQGTRLTVV.